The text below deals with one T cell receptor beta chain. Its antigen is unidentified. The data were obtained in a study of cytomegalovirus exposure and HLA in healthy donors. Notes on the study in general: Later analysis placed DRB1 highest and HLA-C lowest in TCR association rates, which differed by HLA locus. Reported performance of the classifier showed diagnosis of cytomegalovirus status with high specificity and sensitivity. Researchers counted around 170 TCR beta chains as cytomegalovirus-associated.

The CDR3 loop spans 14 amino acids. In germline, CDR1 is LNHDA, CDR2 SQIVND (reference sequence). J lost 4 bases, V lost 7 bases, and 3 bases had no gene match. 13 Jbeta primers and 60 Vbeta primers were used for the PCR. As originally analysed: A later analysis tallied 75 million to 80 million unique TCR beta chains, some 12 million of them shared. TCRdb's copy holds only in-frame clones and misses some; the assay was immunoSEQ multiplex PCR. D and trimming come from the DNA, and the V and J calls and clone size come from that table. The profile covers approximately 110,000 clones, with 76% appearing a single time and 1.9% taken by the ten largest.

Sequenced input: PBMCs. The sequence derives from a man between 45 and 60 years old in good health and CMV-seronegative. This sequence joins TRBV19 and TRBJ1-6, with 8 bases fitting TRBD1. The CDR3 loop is CASTGGAYNSPLHF. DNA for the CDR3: TGTGCCAGTACAGGGGGCGCGTATAATTCACCCCTCCACTTT.